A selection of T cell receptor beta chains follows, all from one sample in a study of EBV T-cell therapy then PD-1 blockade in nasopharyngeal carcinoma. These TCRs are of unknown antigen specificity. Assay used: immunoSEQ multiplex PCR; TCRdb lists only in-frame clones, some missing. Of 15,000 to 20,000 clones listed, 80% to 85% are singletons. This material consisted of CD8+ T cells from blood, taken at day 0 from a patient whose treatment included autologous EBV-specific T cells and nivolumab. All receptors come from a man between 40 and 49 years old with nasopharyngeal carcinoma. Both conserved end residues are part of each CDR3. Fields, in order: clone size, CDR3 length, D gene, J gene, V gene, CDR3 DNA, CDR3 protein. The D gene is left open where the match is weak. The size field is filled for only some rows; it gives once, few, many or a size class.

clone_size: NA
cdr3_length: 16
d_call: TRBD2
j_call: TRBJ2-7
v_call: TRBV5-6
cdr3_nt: TGTGCCAGCAGCTTGGACCGGGCTAGCGGGGACTACGAGCAGTACTTC
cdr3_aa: CASSLDRASGDYEQYF

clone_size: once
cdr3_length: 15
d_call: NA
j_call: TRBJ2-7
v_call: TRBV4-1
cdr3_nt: TGCGCCAGCAGCCAAGACGAGGTCAGGGACTACGAGCAGTACTTC
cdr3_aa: CASSQDEVRDYEQYF

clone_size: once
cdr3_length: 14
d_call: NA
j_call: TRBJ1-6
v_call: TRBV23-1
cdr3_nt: TGCGCCACCCTTGAAGGGGCGGGTAATTCACCCCTCCACTTT
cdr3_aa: CATLEGAGNSPLHF

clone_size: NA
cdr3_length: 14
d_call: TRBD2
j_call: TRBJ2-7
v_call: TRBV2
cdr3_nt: TGTGCCAGCAGTGAACTAGCGGGGACGTACGAGCAGTACTTC
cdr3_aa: CASSELAGTYEQYF

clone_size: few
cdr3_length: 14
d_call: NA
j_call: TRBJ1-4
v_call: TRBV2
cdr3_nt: TGTGCCAGCATTAAGGGGCCAGTTAATGAAAAACTGTTTTTT
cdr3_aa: CASIKGPVNEKLFF

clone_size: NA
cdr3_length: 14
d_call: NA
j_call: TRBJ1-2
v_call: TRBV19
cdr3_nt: TGTGCCAGTAGCCCGGACCGAGCTAACTATGGCTACACCTTC
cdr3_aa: CASSPDRANYGYTF

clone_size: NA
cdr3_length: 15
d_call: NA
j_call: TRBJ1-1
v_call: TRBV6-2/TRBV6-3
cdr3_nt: TGTGCCAGCAGTGACAGGAACCTTTGGAACACTGAAGCTTTCTTT
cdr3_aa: CASSDRNLWNTEAFF

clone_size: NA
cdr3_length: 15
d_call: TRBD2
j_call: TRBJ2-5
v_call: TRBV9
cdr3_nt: TGTGCCAGCAGCCCCTCCGGCGGGGGGGCCGAGACCCAGTACTTC
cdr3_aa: CASSPSGGGAETQYF

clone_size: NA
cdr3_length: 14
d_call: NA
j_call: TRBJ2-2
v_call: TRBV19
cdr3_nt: TGTGCCAGTAGTGTGGGGGGAAGTACCGGGGAGCTGTTTTTT
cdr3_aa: CASSVGGSTGELFF

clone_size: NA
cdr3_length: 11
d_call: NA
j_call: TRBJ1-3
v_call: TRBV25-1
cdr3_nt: TGTGCCAGCAGTCGAGGAAACACCATATATTTT
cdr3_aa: CASSRGNTIYF

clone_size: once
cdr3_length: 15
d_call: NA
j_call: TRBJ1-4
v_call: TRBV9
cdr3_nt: TGTGCCAGCAGCGTAGGAGGGGAATTTAATGAAAAACTGTTTTTT
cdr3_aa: CASSVGGEFNEKLFF

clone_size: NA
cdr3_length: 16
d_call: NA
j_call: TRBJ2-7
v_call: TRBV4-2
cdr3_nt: TGTGCCAGCAGCCAAGGAGAGGGTAGCGGCTCCTACGAGCAGTACTTC
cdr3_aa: CASSQGEGSGSYEQYF

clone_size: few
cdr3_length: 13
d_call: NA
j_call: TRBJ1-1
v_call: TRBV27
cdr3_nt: TGTGCCAGCAGTTTAATGATGAACACTGAAGCTTTCTTT
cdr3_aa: CASSLMMNTEAFF

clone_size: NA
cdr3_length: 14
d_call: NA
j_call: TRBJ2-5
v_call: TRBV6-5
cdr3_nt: TGTGCCAGCAGTTACATCCAGGGCCAAGAGACCCAGTACTTC
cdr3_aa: CASSYIQGQETQYF